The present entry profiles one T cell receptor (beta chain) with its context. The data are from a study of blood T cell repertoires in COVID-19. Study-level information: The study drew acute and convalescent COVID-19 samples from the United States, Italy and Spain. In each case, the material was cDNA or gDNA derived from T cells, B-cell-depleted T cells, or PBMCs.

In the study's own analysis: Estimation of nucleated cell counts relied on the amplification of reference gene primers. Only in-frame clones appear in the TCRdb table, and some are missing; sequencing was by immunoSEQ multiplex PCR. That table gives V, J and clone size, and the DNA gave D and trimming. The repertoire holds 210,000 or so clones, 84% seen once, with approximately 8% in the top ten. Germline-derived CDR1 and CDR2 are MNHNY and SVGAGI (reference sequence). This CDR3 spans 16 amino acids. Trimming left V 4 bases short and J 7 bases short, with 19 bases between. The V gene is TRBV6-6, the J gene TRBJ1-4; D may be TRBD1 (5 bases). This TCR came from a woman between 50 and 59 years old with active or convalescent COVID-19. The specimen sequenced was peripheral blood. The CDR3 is CASSSRPEQGGEKLFF. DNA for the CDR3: TGTGCCAGCAGTTCACGCCCGGAGCAGGGTGGTGAAAAACTGTTTTTT.